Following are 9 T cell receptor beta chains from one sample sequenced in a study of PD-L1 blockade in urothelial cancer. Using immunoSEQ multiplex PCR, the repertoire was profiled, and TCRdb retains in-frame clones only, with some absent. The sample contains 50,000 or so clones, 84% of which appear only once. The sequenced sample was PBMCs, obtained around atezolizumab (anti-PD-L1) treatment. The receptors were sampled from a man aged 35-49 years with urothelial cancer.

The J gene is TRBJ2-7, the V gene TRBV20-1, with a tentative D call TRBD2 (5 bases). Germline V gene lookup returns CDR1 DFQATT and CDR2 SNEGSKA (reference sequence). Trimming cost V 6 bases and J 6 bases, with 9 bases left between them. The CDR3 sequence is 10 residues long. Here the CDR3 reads CSATRVEQYF. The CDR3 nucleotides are TGCAGTGCAACTAGAGTCGAGCAGTACTTC.

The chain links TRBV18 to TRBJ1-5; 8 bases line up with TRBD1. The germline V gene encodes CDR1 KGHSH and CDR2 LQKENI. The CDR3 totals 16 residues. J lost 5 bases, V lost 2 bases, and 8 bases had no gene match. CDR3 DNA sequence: TGTGCCAGCTCACCATCGGACAGGGTTGTCTATCAGCCCCAGCATTTT. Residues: CASSPSDRVVYQPQHF.

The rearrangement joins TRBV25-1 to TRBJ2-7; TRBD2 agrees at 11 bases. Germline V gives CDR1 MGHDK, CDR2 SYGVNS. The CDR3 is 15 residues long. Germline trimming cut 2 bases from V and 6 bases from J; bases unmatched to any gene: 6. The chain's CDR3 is CASSETSGSFSEQYF. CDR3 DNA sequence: TGTGCCAGCAGTGAAACTAGCGGGAGTTTTAGCGAGCAGTACTTC.

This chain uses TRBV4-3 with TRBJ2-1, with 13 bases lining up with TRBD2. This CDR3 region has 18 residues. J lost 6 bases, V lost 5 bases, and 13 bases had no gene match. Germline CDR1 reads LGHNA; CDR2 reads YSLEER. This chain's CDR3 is CASSSRTSGGLEGNEQFF. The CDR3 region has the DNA TGCGCCAGCAGCTCAAGGACTAGCGGGGGACTAGAGGGCAATGAGCAGTTCTTC.

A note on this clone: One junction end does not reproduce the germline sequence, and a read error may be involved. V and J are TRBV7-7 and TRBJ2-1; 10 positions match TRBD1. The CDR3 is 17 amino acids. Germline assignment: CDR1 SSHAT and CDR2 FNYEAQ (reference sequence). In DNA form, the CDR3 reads TGTGCTAGCAGCTCCCGAACCGGGACAGGGGCCTACAATGAGCAGTTCTTC. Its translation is CASSSRTGTGAYNEQFF. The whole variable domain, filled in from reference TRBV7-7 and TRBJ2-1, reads GAGVSQSPRYKVTKRGQDVTLRCDPISSHATLYWYQQALGQGPEFLTYFNYEAQPDKSGLPSDRFSAERPEGSISTLTIQRTEQRDSAMYRCASSSRTGTGAYNEQFFGPGTRLTVL.

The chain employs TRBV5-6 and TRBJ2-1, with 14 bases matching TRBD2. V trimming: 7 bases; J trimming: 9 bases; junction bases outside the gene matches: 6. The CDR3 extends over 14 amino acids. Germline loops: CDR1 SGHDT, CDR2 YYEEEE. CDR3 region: CASGGLAGGFEQFF. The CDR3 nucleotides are TGTGCCAGCGGAGGACTAGCGGGAGGATTTGAGCAGTTCTTC.

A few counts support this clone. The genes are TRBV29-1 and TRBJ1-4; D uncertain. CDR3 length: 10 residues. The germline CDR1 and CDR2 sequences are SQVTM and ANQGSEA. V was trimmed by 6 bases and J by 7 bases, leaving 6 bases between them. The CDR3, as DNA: TGCAGCGTCGGTGCTGAAAAACTGTTTTTT. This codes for CSVGAEKLFF.

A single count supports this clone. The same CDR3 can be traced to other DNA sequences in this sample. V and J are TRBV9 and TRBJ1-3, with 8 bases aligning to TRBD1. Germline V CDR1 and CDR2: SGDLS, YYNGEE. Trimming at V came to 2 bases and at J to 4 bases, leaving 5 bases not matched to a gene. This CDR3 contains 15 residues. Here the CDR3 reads CASSVGQGSGNTIYF. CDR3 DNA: TGTGCCAGCAGCGTCGGACAGGGTTCGGGAAACACCATATATTTT.

DNA for the CDR3: TGTGCCAGCAGTTCGACACACAATGAGCAGTTCTTC. Amino acids: CASSSTHNEQFF. V and J are TRBV28 and TRBJ2-1, with no clear D. The germline V gene has CDR1 MDHEN and CDR2 SYDVKM. V was pared by 4 bases and J by 5 bases, with 6 bases between. The CDR3 loop spans 12 amino acids.